A single sample is the source of the 21 T cell receptor beta chains below, sequenced in a study of cytomegalovirus exposure and HLA in healthy donors. It was with 60 Vbeta and 13 Jbeta primers that the PCR ran. Method: immunoSEQ multiplex PCR; TCRdb's copy keeps in-frame clones and lacks some. The sample records roughly 100,000 clones, roughly 85% being singletons. The sample comprised PBMCs. The source of these receptors is a man aged 60-69 years in good health and CMV-seropositive.

V and J are TRBV5-1 and TRBJ1-2; D is ambiguous. The germline V gene encodes CDR1 SGHRS and CDR2 YFSETQ. CDR3 length: 16 residues. Trimming left V 4 bases short and J 5 bases short, with 21 bases between. The CDR3 DNA reads TGCGCCAGCAGCAGGTCCGCTCAGGAATCGTCTTATGGCTACACCTTC. Translation: CASSRSAQESSYGYTF.

This clone was found once. The chain couples TRBV21-1 to TRBJ2-7; the listed D gene, TRBD1, was not tested against the DNA. TRBV21-1 is labeled a pseudogene. The CDR3 runs to 16 residues. The DNA for the CDR3 is TGTGCCAGCAGCAAAGTAGAAGGACAGGGGGCCCCCGGGCAGTACTTC. As protein: CASSKVEGQGAPGQYF.

The genes are TRBV18 and TRBJ1-2; 7 bases are a match to TRBD1. Trimming removed 0 bases from V and 5 bases from J; junction bases left unmatched: 6. Germline CDR1 reads KGHSH; CDR2 reads LQKENI. The CDR3 spans 15 residues. The CDR3 region has the DNA TGTGCCAGCTCACCACCGGTCGGGACAGCATATGGCTACACCTTC. It codes for CASSPPVGTAYGYTF.

This clone has only a few counts. CDR3 DNA sequence: TGTGCCAGTAGTATCCTGGGCTGGAATGAAAAACTGTTTTTT. Protein sequence: CASSILGWNEKLFF. This chain joins TRBV19 and TRBJ1-4; the D is unclear. Trimming shortened V by 3 bases and J by 5 bases, and 10 bases separated the two germline ends. The CDR3 covers 14 residues. Germline CDR1 LNHDA, CDR2 SQIVND (reference sequence).

The chain carries TRBV10-2 and TRBJ1-6; D not resolved. The germline V and J ends were trimmed by 2 bases and 7 bases, with 6 bases remaining between them. The CDR3 length is 13 residues. Germline V CDR1 and CDR2: WSHSY, SAAADI. As DNA, the CDR3 is TGCGCCAGCAGTGAGGCGGAGAATTCACCCCTCCACTTT. It encodes CASSEAENSPLHF.

This chain uses TRBV6-1 with TRBJ1-1; no clear D gene. The CDR3 runs to 11 residues. The germline CDR1 and CDR2 sequences are MNHNS and SASEGT. V was pared by 10 bases and J by 6 bases, with 12 bases between. CDR3 coding DNA: TGTGCCACCCTCGCTCAGGCTGAAGCTTTCTTT. It is translated as CATLAQAEAFF.

This chain uses TRBV4-3 with TRBJ1-1, with D uncertain. The CDR3 spans 13 residues. The V and J ends lost 0 bases and 3 bases respectively, with 5 bases between them. From germline, CDR1 is LGHNA and CDR2 YSLEER. The chain's CDR3 is CASSQDSYTEAFF. The CDR3 nucleotides read TGCGCCAGCAGCCAAGATAGTTACACTGAAGCTTTCTTT.

The rearrangement uses TRBV11-2 and TRBJ1-1; D is ambiguous. There are 16 residues in the CDR3. V was trimmed by 2 bases and J by 3 bases, leaving 16 bases between them. Germline V lookup: CDR1 SGHAT, CDR2 FQNNGV. The CDR3, as DNA: TGTGCCAGCAGCTTAAGGTTCGGGATTCAGTACACTGAAGCTTTCTTT. This codes for CASSLRFGIQYTEAFF.

The V gene is TRBV28, the J gene TRBJ2-5, with a possible D match to TRBD2 (6 bases). The CDR3 is 16 residues long. The ends were cut back, 6 bases at V and 5 bases at J, with 22 bases in the middle. From germline, CDR1 is MDHEN and CDR2 SYDVKM. The CDR3 bases are TGTGCCAGCAGCCACCTAGGGCGCGAGGAGGGGGAGACCCAGTACTTC. Residues: CASSHLGREEGETQYF.

Only one count was recorded for this clone. This chain links TRBV4-1 with TRBJ1-1; TRBD1 matches 9 bases. Germline-derived CDR1 and CDR2 are MGHRA and YSYEKL. V was pared by 0 bases and J by 5 bases, with 7 bases of the junction left unmatched. The CDR3 is made up of 16 amino acids. CDR3 protein: CASSQDENRGRTEAFF. The CDR3, as DNA: TGCGCCAGCAGCCAAGACGAAAACAGGGGGCGAACTGAAGCTTTCTTT.

The chain joins TRBV6-4 to TRBJ2-3, with 9 nucleotides matching TRBD2. From germline, CDR1 is MRHNA and CDR2 SNTAGT. The J segment lost 4 bases and the V segment lost 2 bases, leaving 4 bases of the junction unmatched. The CDR3 has 15 residues. As DNA, the CDR3 is TGTGCCAGCAGTGACCTTGCTAGCGGGGCAGATACGCAGTATTTT. Residues: CASSDLASGADTQYF.

This clone was detected only a few times. Here the CDR3 reads CASSYLGTRVFNEQFF. CDR3 in DNA: TGTGCCAGCAGTTACCTAGGGACTAGAGTTTTCAATGAGCAGTTCTTC. The V call is TRBV6-5, the J call TRBJ2-1; 8 bases fit TRBD2. This CDR3 has 16 amino acids. The V segment lost 2 bases and the J segment 6 bases; nucleotides outside the gene matches: 9. From germline, CDR1 is MNHEY and CDR2 SVGAGI.

The chain combines TRBV7-9 with TRBJ1-2; TRBD1 might be the D (6 bases). This CDR3 has 16 residues. V dropped 6 bases and J dropped 0 bases, with 17 bases sitting between them. The germline gives CDR1 SEHNR, CDR2 FQNEAQ (reference sequence). CDR3 residues: CASSRDRDMANYGYTF. CDR3 nucleotide sequence: TGTGCCAGCAGTAGGGATAGGGACATGGCTAACTATGGCTACACCTTC.

The chain links TRBV7-9 to TRBJ2-5; D perhaps matches TRBD1 (5 bases). Germline CDR1 reads SEHNR; CDR2 reads FQNEAQ (reference sequence). The V end was cut by 1 base, the J end by 5 bases, with 14 bases between. The CDR3 spans 15 residues. The CDR3 here is CASSLVGRVDETQYF. The CDR3 coding sequence is TGTGCCAGCAGCTTAGTTGGCAGGGTGGACGAGACCCAGTACTTC. Complete variable domain (other parts from reference TRBV7-9 and TRBJ2-5): DTGVSQNPRHKITKRGQNVTFRCDPISEHNRLYWYRQTLGQGPEFLTYFQNEAQLEKSRLLSDRFSAERPKGSFSTLEIQRTEQGDSAMYLCASSLVGRVDETQYFGPGTRLLVL.

The chain combines TRBV19 with TRBJ1-5, with D hard to call. The CDR3 length is 13 residues. Trimming took 11 bases from V and 1 from J, leaving 12 bases between them. Germline CDR1 LNHDA, CDR2 SQIVND (reference sequence). The CDR3 is CAGGGGSNQPQHF. The CDR3 DNA reads TGTGCCGGAGGAGGTGGAAGCAATCAGCCCCAGCATTTT.

V usage is TRBV27 and J usage is TRBJ1-4; possible D gene TRBD1, 6 bases. CDR1 and CDR2 from the germline V gene are MNHEY and SMNVEV (reference sequence). V lost 1 base and J 8 bases, leaving 14 bases between the germline ends. The CDR3 loop spans 15 amino acids. The CDR3 reads CASSLWGGGGEKLFF. Here the CDR3 DNA reads TGTGCCAGCAGTTTATGGGGCGGGGGCGGGGAAAAACTGTTTTTT.

This CDR3 reads CASSPPGQGRETQYF. The CDR3 nucleotides are TGTGCCAGCAGCCCTCCGGGACAGGGGAGAGAGACCCAGTACTTC. V is TRBV5-6 and J is TRBJ2-5; 10 bases fit TRBD1. The germline V gene has CDR1 SGHDT and CDR2 YYEEEE. The V segment lost 4 bases and the J segment 4 bases; nucleotides outside the gene matches: 7. The CDR3 is 15 residues long.

The chain employs TRBV7-3 and TRBJ2-1; 9 nucleotides align to TRBD1. The germline V gene encodes CDR1 SGHTA and CDR2 FQGTGA. The CDR3 extends over 13 amino acids. J lost 7 bases, V lost 4 bases, and 2 bases had no gene match. DNA of the CDR3: TGTGCCAGCAGCTCGGGGACAGGGAATGAGCAGTTCTTC. Its translation is CASSSGTGNEQFF.

V usage is TRBV6-6 and J usage is TRBJ2-1; 7 bases map to TRBD1. Germline CDR1 MNHNY, CDR2 SVGAGI (reference sequence). The CDR3 is made up of 14 amino acids. V was clipped by 10 bases and J by 3 bases; unmatched bases: 9. For the CDR3, the DNA is TGTGCCATTTCGTTGACAGGGATCTACAATGAGCAGTTCTTC. This gives the protein CAISLTGIYNEQFF.

This clone was counted a few times. The DNA of the CDR3 is TGTGCCTGGAGGGACAGGGTCACCGGGGAGCTGTTTTTT. It codes for CAWRDRVTGELFF. This chain connects TRBV30 to TRBJ2-2, with 8 bases lining up with TRBD1. This CDR3 contains 13 residues. The germline CDR1 and CDR2 sequences are GTSNPN and SVGIG (reference sequence). V was clipped by 3 bases and J by 4 bases; unmatched bases: 1. Full variable domain (rest looked up from reference TRBV30 and TRBJ2-2): SQTIHQWPATLVQPVGSPLSLECTVEGTSNPNLYWYRQAAGRGLQLLFYSVGIGQISSEVPQNLSASRPQDRQFILSSKKLLLSDSGFYLCAWRDRVTGELFFGEGSRLTVL.

The V gene is TRBV10-2, the J gene TRBJ1-1, with 7 bases matching TRBD1. In germline, CDR1 is WSHSY, CDR2 SAAADI. CDR3 length equals 15 residues. V trimming: 5 bases; J trimming: 1 base; junction bases outside the gene matches: 7. The CDR3 loop is CASSLGGGGNTEAFF. In DNA form, the CDR3 reads TGCGCCAGCAGTCTAGGGGGCGGAGGGAACACTGAAGCTTTCTTT.